Each of the 21 T cell receptor beta chains below was sequenced from the same sample in a study of T cell responses to AZD1222 COVID-19 vaccine. Some clones are missing from TCRdb's copy, which holds only in-frame ones; the method was immunoSEQ multiplex PCR. The table includes roughly 130,000 clones, 86% detected once. The sequencing here drew on peripheral blood, taken on day 0 of AZD1222 vaccination. These receptors were collected from an adult in good health.

This clone was seen just once. The gene calls are TRBV19 and TRBJ1-1, with D maybe TRBD1 (6 bases). The V and J ends lost 6 bases and 0 bases respectively, with 14 bases between them. The CDR3 runs 15 residues. CDR1 LNHDA and CDR2 SQIVND come from the germline V gene (reference sequence). The CDR3 DNA is TGTGCCAGTAGGGACGGACAGAGCCTGAACACTGAAGCTTTCTTT. It yields the protein CASRDGQSLNTEAFF.

This clone occurred once. The chain links TRBV6-2 or TRBV6-3 to TRBJ2-2, with 8 bases lining up with TRBD1. CDR1 is MNHEY, CDR2 SVGEGT, per germline. V trimming: 2 bases; J trimming: 1 base; junction bases outside the gene matches: 6. This CDR3 is built from 17 residues. The CDR3 loop reads CASSYLPGTGNTGELFF. The CDR3 region has the DNA TGTGCCAGCAGTTACCTACCCGGGACAGGGAACACCGGGGAGCTGTTTTTT.

This chain uses TRBV3-1 (or the pseudogene TRBV3-2) with TRBJ2-1; D may be TRBD1 or TRBD2 (6 bases each). Per the germline V gene, CDR1 is LGHDT and CDR2 is YNNKEL (reference sequence). Trimming shortened V by 6 bases and J by 7 bases, and 19 bases separated the two germline ends. CDR3 size: 15 residues. In nucleotides, the CDR3 is TGTGCCAGCAGACTTGTGGGGGGCGCCGGGAATGAGCAGTTCTTC. This encodes CASRLVGGAGNEQFF.

CDR3 region: CASSEGTAEAFF. CDR3 coding DNA: TGTGCCAGCAGTGAGGGGACAGCTGAAGCTTTCTTT. V usage is TRBV2 and J usage is TRBJ1-1, with 7 bases fitting TRBD1. Trimming removed 3 bases from V and 6 bases from J; junction bases left unmatched: 1. Germline loops: CDR1 SNHLY, CDR2 FYNNEI. CDR3 size: 12 residues.

This clone showed up just once. The chain recombines TRBV28 with TRBJ1-6, with D unresolved. Trimming shortened V by 5 bases and J by 0 bases, and 8 bases separated the two germline ends. This CDR3 contains 15 residues. Germline CDR1 is MDHEN and CDR2 is SYDVKM. Written as DNA, the CDR3 is TGTGCCAGCAGTCAGGAGAGCTCCTATAATTCACCCCTCCACTTT. Translation: CASSQESSYNSPLHF.

This clone was seen just once. This chain joins TRBV3-1 (or the pseudogene TRBV3-2) and TRBJ1-1; D unresolved. Germline V lookup: CDR1 LGHDT, CDR2 YNNKEL (reference sequence). V lost 2 bases to trimming and J lost 6 bases, with 13 bases between them. The CDR3 runs to 14 residues. The CDR3 DNA sequence: TGTGCCAGCAGCCAAAAAGGGAAACGATCTGAAGCTTTCTTT. It encodes CASSQKGKRSEAFF.

J is TRBJ2-7 and V is TRBV9; D is uncertain. The CDR3 extends over 15 amino acids. The V gene lost 0 bases and the J gene lost 1 base, with 11 bases spanning the gap. Germline V lookup: CDR1 SGDLS, CDR2 YYNGEE. CDR3 residues: CASSVGTEISYEQYF. CDR3 DNA sequence: TGTGCCAGCAGCGTAGGGACGGAAATTTCCTACGAGCAGTACTTC.

This chain links TRBV11-2 with TRBJ2-1, with 14 bases aligning to TRBD2. The CDR3 length is 16 residues. Germline V gene data show CDR1 as SGHAT and CDR2 as FQNNGV. J lost 5 bases, V lost 3 bases, and 3 bases had no gene match. The CDR3 nucleotides read TGTGCCAGCAGCTTCCGACTAGCGGGAGGGAACAATGAGCAGTTCTTC. Its protein product is CASSFRLAGGNNEQFF.

The chain employs TRBV7-3 and TRBJ2-3; perhaps TRBD1 as D (6 bases). Trimming pared 6 bases from V and 4 bases from J, leaving 20 bases between. The CDR3 is 16 amino acids. Germline CDR1 SGHTA, CDR2 FQGTGA. In DNA form, the CDR3 reads TGTGCCAGCAGTCCTTTAGTAGGGACAAGTCCAGATACGCAGTATTTT. This translates into CASSPLVGTSPDTQYF. Together with reference TRBV7-3 and TRBJ2-3, the CDR3 gives the full variable domain: GAGVSQTPSNKVTEKGKYVELRCDPISGHTALYWYRQSLGQGPEFLIYFQGTGAADDSGLPNDRFFAVRPEGSVSTLKIQRTERGDSAVYLCASSPLVGTSPDTQYFGPGTRLTVL.

J is TRBJ2-7 and V is TRBV9; tentative D call: TRBD2 (6 bases). This CDR3 contains 16 residues. Germline V gene sequence: CDR1 SGDLS, CDR2 YYNGEE. V lost 4 bases and J lost 3, with 20 bases in between. CDR3 amino acids: CASSPGGDSRIYEQYF. The DNA of the CDR3 is TGTGCCAGCAGCCCCGGGGGAGATTCCCGTATCTACGAGCAGTACTTC.

DNA of the CDR3: TGTGCCATCAGTGAGTCAGGCTATGGCTACACCTTC. This encodes CAISESGYGYTF. This chain joins TRBV10-3 and TRBJ1-2; D unclear. The germline CDR1 and CDR2 sequences are ENHRY and SYGVKD. Trimming stripped 0 bases from V and 4 bases from J, with 3 bases between. This CDR3 is built from 12 residues.

This rearrangement joins TRBV25-1 to TRBJ1-5; a weak D match, TRBD1 (5 bases). Trimming took 1 base from V and 6 from J, leaving 13 bases between them. The CDR3 totals 15 residues. The germline CDR1 and CDR2 sequences are MGHDK and SYGVNS. This CDR3 is CASSEWGEEGQPQHF. Written as DNA, the CDR3 is TGTGCCAGCAGTGAATGGGGGGAGGAGGGTCAGCCCCAGCATTTT.

The sample holds one count of this clone. The rearrangement links TRBV7-3 to TRBJ2-1; tentatively, D is TRBD1 (5 bases). The ends were cut back, 5 bases at V and 4 bases at J, with 9 bases in the middle. The CDR3 sequence is 13 residues long. CDR1 and CDR2 from the germline V gene are SGHTA and FQGTGA. The CDR3 DNA sequence: TGTGCCAGCAGCGCAAGACAGTACAATGAGCAGTTCTTC. Encoded protein: CASSARQYNEQFF.

The count of this clone is one. The chain employs TRBV5-1 and TRBJ1-2; TRBD1 might be the D (6 bases). The V gene's germline CDR1 is SGHRS and CDR2 YFSETQ. V was cut by 4 bases and J by 5 bases, with 12 bases left in between. This CDR3 is built from 13 residues. The CDR3 DNA is TGCGCCAGCAGCAGGGGGGAGGGATATGGCTACACCTTC. Protein: CASSRGEGYGYTF.

CDR3 protein: CATGDRVETQYF. CDR3 nucleotides: TGTGCCACCGGGGACAGGGTTGAGACCCAGTACTTC. The chain recombines TRBV24-1 with TRBJ2-5; 9 nucleotides align to TRBD1. This CDR3 has 12 amino acids. J lost 5 bases, V lost 9 bases, and 3 bases had no gene match. Germline V gene sequence: CDR1 KGHDR, CDR2 SFDVKD.

The rearrangement joins TRBV5-1 to TRBJ2-3, with D possibly called TRBD1 or TRBD2 (5 bases each). The V and J ends lost 4 bases and 6 bases respectively, with 18 bases between them. Germline CDR1 is SGHRS and CDR2 is YFSETQ. The CDR3 sequence is 15 residues long. The CDR3 nucleotides read TGCGCCAGCAGCGCCCGGGACGGAGTTGGGGATACGCAGTATTTT. It yields the protein CASSARDGVGDTQYF. The entire variable domain, with the rest obtained from reference TRBV5-1 and TRBJ2-3, is as follows: KAGVTQTPRYLIKTRGQQVTLSCSPISGHRSVSWYQQTPGQGLQFLFEYFSETQRNKGNFPGRFSGRQFSNSRSEMNVSTLELGDSALYLCASSARDGVGDTQYFGPGTRLTVL.

J is TRBJ2-7 and V is TRBV5-1; TRBD2 matches at 8 bases. J lost 7 bases, V lost 0 bases, and 12 bases had no gene match. CDR1 and CDR2 (germline): SGHRS, YFSETQ. This CDR3 is 16 amino acids long. The CDR3 DNA reads TGCGCCAGCAGCTTGGCAGCCAGCGGGAGTTGGGAGGAGCAGTACTTC. Amino acid sequence: CASSLAASGSWEEQYF.

This chain links TRBV20-1 with TRBJ2-3; possible D gene TRBD2, 5 bases. The germline V gene has CDR1 DFQATT and CDR2 SNEGSKA (reference sequence). V lost 3 bases and J lost 1, with 14 bases in between. This CDR3 has 15 residues. The CDR3 nucleotides are TGCAGTGCTAGTGACCCCACCGGGGGCACAGATACGCAGTATTTT. This codes for CSASDPTGGTDTQYF.

The chain recombines TRBV11-2 with TRBJ1-1; TRBD1 matches at 10 bases. CDR3 length: 14 amino acids. Germline V gives CDR1 SGHAT, CDR2 FQNNGV. Germline trimming cut 2 bases from V and 8 bases from J; bases unmatched to any gene: 5. The CDR3 nucleotides are TGTGCCAGCAGCTTAATGGGACAGGGGTGGGAAGCTTTCTTT. Translating gives CASSLMGQGWEAFF.

This clone was seen only a few times. The V call is TRBV5-1, the J call TRBJ1-1; 8 bases agree with TRBD1. CDR1 SGHRS and CDR2 YFSETQ come from the germline V gene. V lost 4 bases to trimming and J lost 0 bases; unmatched junction nucleotides: 8. This CDR3 has 16 residues. CDR3 bases: TGCGCCAGCAGCCCCTGGACAGGGAGCATGAACACTGAAGCTTTCTTT. Protein product: CASSPWTGSMNTEAFF.

J is TRBJ2-2 and V is TRBV7-3; the match to TRBD1 covers 9 bases. This CDR3 is 16 amino acids long. Trimming took 5 bases from V and 5 from J; bases not matched to a gene: 9. Germline loops: CDR1 SGHTA, CDR2 FQGTGA. CDR3 protein: CASSDRQGVETGELFF. The CDR3 nucleotides read TGTGCCAGCAGCGACCGACAGGGGGTAGAAACCGGGGAGCTGTTTTTT.